These 15 T cell receptor beta chains share one sample of origin, sequenced in a study of fetal regulatory T cell absence and autoimmunity. The assay was immunoSEQ multiplex PCR, and TCRdb's table has in-frame clones only and misses some. The sample has more than 90,000 clones; about two thirds are singletons. Sequencing was performed on pancreas tissue. These receptors were obtained from a male donor with IPEX syndrome.

V gene TRBV6-5 combines with J gene TRBJ2-7; no clear D gene. The length of the CDR3 is 12 residues. Per the germline V gene, CDR1 is MNHEY and CDR2 is SVGAGI. V was clipped by 2 bases and J by 2 bases, with 4 bases between them. Written as DNA, the CDR3 is TGTGCCAGCAGTTACCCCCCCTACGAGCAGTACTTC. The encoded protein is CASSYPPYEQYF.

This clone was counted a single time. This chain connects TRBV5-6 to TRBJ1-2; D is ambiguous. V was cut by 0 bases and J by 7 bases, with 10 bases left in between. This CDR3 is built from 13 residues. The germline V gene encodes CDR1 SGHDT and CDR2 YYEEEE. The CDR3 sequence: CASSLGWGSGYTF. The CDR3 nucleotides are TGTGCCAGCAGCTTGGGATGGGGTTCTGGCTACACCTTC. The whole variable domain, remainder taken from reference TRBV5-6 and TRBJ1-2, is DAGVTQSPTHLIKTRGQQVTLRCSPKSGHDTVSWYQQALGQGPQFIFQYYEEEERQRGNFPDRFSGHQFPNYSSELNVNALLLGDSALYLCASSLGWGSGYTFGSGTRLTVV.

The V and J genes are TRBV7-2 and TRBJ2-3; a weak D match, TRBD1 (5 bases). The germline V gene has CDR1 SGHTA and CDR2 FQGNSA. Trimming cost V 3 bases and J 0 bases, with 22 bases left between them. This CDR3 is 19 amino acids long. The CDR3: CASSFLPAQGGSSTDTQYF. CDR3 sequence (DNA): TGTGCCAGCAGCTTTCTCCCCGCCCAGGGTGGGTCTAGCACAGATACGCAGTATTTT.

This chain joins TRBV10-3 and TRBJ1-2, with D possibly TRBD1 on 5 matching bases. The CDR3 spans 15 residues. Germline V lookup: CDR1 ENHRY, CDR2 SYGVKD. Trimming took 0 bases from V and 7 from J, leaving 15 bases between them. The CDR3 coding sequence is TGTGCCATCAGTGAGTCGATCGGTCAGGGCGGTGGCTACACCTTC. This sequence encodes CAISESIGQGGGYTF.

The chain recombines TRBV27 with TRBJ1-6, with TRBD1 matching 8 bases. Germline V gene data show CDR1 as MNHEY and CDR2 as SMNVEV (reference sequence). Trimming took 1 base from V and 7 from J; bases not matched to a gene: 3. CDR3 length: 15 residues. In nucleotides, the CDR3 is TGTGCCAGCAGTTTATGGGGACAGGCGAATTCACCCCTCCACTTT. Its translation: CASSLWGQANSPLHF.

The genes are TRBV7-2 and TRBJ1-4; possible D gene TRBD1, 6 bases. The germline CDR1 and CDR2 sequences are SGHTA and FQGNSA. This CDR3 contains 16 residues. V lost 1 base and J 8 bases, leaving 17 bases between the germline ends. The CDR3 reads CASSLVGGGAREKLFF. CDR3 nucleotides: TGTGCCAGCAGCTTAGTAGGGGGGGGCGCAAGGGAAAAACTGTTTTTT.

This chain links TRBV7-6 with TRBJ2-5; a weak D match, TRBD2 (6 bases). CDR1 SGHVS and CDR2 FNYEAQ come from the germline V gene. CDR3 length: 15 residues. V was clipped by 3 bases and J by 5 bases, with 16 bases between them. The CDR3 DNA sequence: TGTGCCAGCAGCTTGGGGGACTTCCTCTTGGAGACCCAGTACTTC. Translation: CASSLGDFLLETQYF. The entire variable domain, with the rest obtained from reference TRBV7-6 and TRBJ2-5, is as follows: GAGVSQSPRYKVTKRGQDVALRCDPISGHVSLYWYRQALGQGPEFLTYFNYEAQQDKSGLPNDRFSAERPEGSISTLTIQRTEQRDSAMYRCASSLGDFLLETQYFGPGTRLLVL.

The V gene is TRBV5-1, the J gene TRBJ2-7; 8 bases line up with TRBD1. Germline trimming cut 3 bases from V and 0 bases from J; bases unmatched to any gene: 8. CDR3 length: 16 residues. Germline V gives CDR1 SGHRS, CDR2 YFSETQ. The CDR3 region is CASSYRDRTRSYEQYF. In nucleotides, the CDR3 is TGCGCCAGCAGCTACCGGGACAGGACCCGCTCCTACGAGCAGTACTTC.

This clone was counted between two and nine times. The genes are TRBV4-1 and TRBJ1-6, with 12 bases aligning to TRBD1. J was trimmed by 10 bases and V by 3 bases; bases with no gene match: 1. The V gene's germline CDR1 is MGHRA and CDR2 YSYEKL. The CDR3 sequence is 14 residues long. For the CDR3, the DNA is TGCGCCAGCAGCCACGGGACAGGGGGCTCACCCCTCCACTTT. Translating it yields CASSHGTGGSPLHF.

V and J are TRBV15 and TRBJ2-1; D unresolved. Germline CDR1 is LNHNV and CDR2 is YYDKDF (reference sequence). This CDR3 is built from 13 residues. V lost 5 bases and J 3 bases, leaving 8 bases between the germline ends. CDR3 coding DNA: TGTGCCACCAGCGGATACTACTACAATGAGCAGTTCTTC. This encodes CATSGYYYNEQFF.

This clone was counted many times. The CDR3 sequence is CASSPQWGTGLPLHF. CDR3 DNA: TGCGCCAGCAGCCCCCAGTGGGGGACAGGGTTACCCCTCCACTTT. The chain employs TRBV4-3 and TRBJ1-6, with TRBD1 matching over 9 bases. V lost 4 bases and J lost 12; bases outside the gene matches: 10. This CDR3 has 15 amino acids. Germline V gives CDR1 LGHNA, CDR2 YSLEER.

This sequence joins TRBV11-3 and TRBJ1-6; tentative D call: TRBD1 (5 bases). V was clipped by 3 bases and J by 4 bases, with 7 bases between them. CDR1 and CDR2 from the germline V gene are SGHNT and YENEEA. The CDR3 is made up of 14 amino acids. The CDR3 nucleotides are TGTGCCAGCAGCTTGGGACCGTATAATTCACCCCTCCACTTT. This encodes CASSLGPYNSPLHF.

A few counts support this clone. This chain connects TRBV29-1 to TRBJ2-7; D unclear. The CDR3 loop spans 10 amino acids. V was shortened by 7 bases and J by 5 bases, with 9 bases between the two germline ends. The V gene's germline CDR1 is SQVTM and CDR2 ANQGSEA. The CDR3 DNA reads TGCAGCGCCTGGGGTGACGAGCAGTACTTC. Its translation is CSAWGDEQYF.

J is TRBJ2-1 and V is TRBV6-1; tentatively, D is TRBD2 (5 bases). CDR1 and CDR2 (germline): MNHNS, SASEGT. Between the trimmed V and J ends, which lost 7 bases and 0 bases, there was a span of 10 bases. The CDR3 runs 14 residues. DNA of the CDR3: TGTGCCAGCACGAGCGACTACTCCTACAATGAGCAGTTCTTC. Protein sequence: CASTSDYSYNEQFF.

This rearrangement joins TRBV10-1 to TRBJ1-5; the D gene is possibly TRBD1 (5 bases). This CDR3 spans 13 amino acids. Trimming took off 6 bases at V and 7 bases at J, with 13 bases between the two ends. The germline V gene encodes CDR1 WNHNN and CDR2 SYGVQD (reference sequence). Here the CDR3 DNA reads TGCGCCAGCAGGAGGCGGGGGGGGCAGCCCCAGCATTTT. Its protein product is CASRRRGGQPQHF.